This TCR beta chain was sequenced in a study of long-term antiretroviral therapy in people with HIV. Samples were assayed with immunoSEQ v3.0 at survey level. Per-sample sequencing targets were roughly 35,000-55,000 T-cell genomes. Sequenced by immunoSEQ multiplex PCR; TCRdb stores in-frame clones only, minus some. The table has about 24,000 clones, 80% to 85% seen once. Samples held about 0.95-10 million cryopreserved PBMC, and DNA extraction followed. Study observations and caveats: Blood collection from the mid-2000s to the late 2010s possibly occurred under older ART regimens. The study lacked data on ART adherence, viral resistance or therapy changes.

About this clone itself: Its specificity is unknown.

The V and J ends lost 10 bases and 0 bases respectively, with 14 bases between them. Germline assignment: CDR1 SGHRS and CDR2 YFSETQ. The CDR3 runs to 15 residues. J is TRBJ1-6 and V is TRBV5-1; D is unresolved. The specimen comprised unsorted PBMCs, sampled 0.4 years after starting antiretroviral therapy. This receptor was identified in a man aged 45-60 years with HIV. DNA for the CDR3: TGCGCCCTGCGGGGAGATAGCTCCTATAATTCACCCCTCCACTTT. This gives the protein CALRGDSSYNSPLHF. Looking up the rest from reference TRBV5-1 and TRBJ1-6 gives the full variable domain: KAGVTQTPRYLIKTRGQQVTLSCSPISGHRSVSWYQQTPGQGLQFLFEYFSETQRNKGNFPGRFSGRQFSNSRSEMNVSTLELGDSALYLCALRGDSSYNSPLHFGNGTRLTVT.